These 15 T cell receptor beta chains were all obtained from the same sample, sequenced in a study of shared clonotypes between healthy human individuals. Sequencing used immunoSEQ multiplex PCR; TCRdb keeps in-frame clones, though not all of them. The sample consists of about 1.5 million clones, roughly 96% of them appearing once. The specimen was naive CD4+ T cells sorted from blood. Subset here: CD45RA+ positively selected. Source of these receptors: a man aged 25-45 years in good health.

The chain links TRBV11-2 to TRBJ2-6, with 8 bases matching TRBD1. Germline V CDR1 and CDR2: SGHAT, FQNNGV. The CDR3 totals 19 residues. J gave up 0 bases and V 5 bases, and 12 bases lay outside the gene matches. The CDR3 reads CASSPFRTGSFSGANVLTF. The CDR3 DNA reads as TGTGCCAGCAGCCCTTTCCGGACAGGGTCATTCTCTGGGGCCAACGTCCTGACTTTC.

This chain uses TRBV5-5 with TRBJ1-1; TRBD1 agrees at 7 bases. The V segment lost 4 bases and the J segment 0 bases; nucleotides outside the gene matches: 9. The CDR3 length is 16 residues. Per the germline V gene, CDR1 is SGHKS and CDR2 is YYEKEE (reference sequence). CDR3 amino acids: CASSVTGALMNTEAFF. In nucleotides, the CDR3 is TGTGCCAGCAGCGTAACAGGGGCCCTAATGAACACTGAAGCTTTCTTT. Full variable domain (rest looked up from reference TRBV5-5 and TRBJ1-1): DAGVTQSPTHLIKTRGQQVTLRCSPISGHKSVSWYQQVLGQGPQFIFQYYEKEERGRGNFPDRFSARQFPNYSSELNVNALLLGDSALYLCASSVTGALMNTEAFFGQGTRLTVV.

V gene TRBV10-3 combines with J gene TRBJ1-2; no clear D. V was pared by 10 bases and J by 0 bases, with 9 bases between. This CDR3 region has 12 residues. Germline V gives CDR1 ENHRY, CDR2 SYGVKD. The chain's CDR3 is CATQTANYGYTF. CDR3 nucleotide sequence: TGTGCCACCCAGACGGCTAACTATGGCTACACCTTC.

This rearrangement joins TRBV1 to TRBJ2-7; TRBD1, the table's D call, was not compared with the DNA. TRBV1 is a known pseudogene. This CDR3 region has 17 residues. In nucleotides, the CDR3 is TGCACCAGCAGCCATCATTCTCCCGGGACAGGCTCCTACGAGCAGTACTTC. Amino acids: CTSSHHSPGTGSYEQYF.

This clone was recorded only once. The V and J genes are TRBV27 and TRBJ2-1, with 7 bases fitting TRBD1. CDR3 length: 13 amino acids. Germline V CDR1 and CDR2: MNHEY, SMNVEV (reference sequence). V was clipped by 4 bases and J by 8 bases; unmatched bases: 5. The CDR3 region is CASSSWTGYEQFF. CDR3 bases: TGTGCCAGCAGTTCTTGGACAGGCTATGAGCAGTTCTTC.

The chain's CDR3 is CSVGRHGGVTRAFF. DNA of the CDR3: TGCAGCGTTGGGAGGCACGGGGGGGTGACGCGAGCTTTCTTT. The chain has TRBV29-1 and TRBJ1-1; TRBD1 might be the D (5 bases). Germline CDR1 reads SQVTM; CDR2 reads ANQGSEA. The V end was cut by 4 bases, the J end by 10 bases, with 22 bases between. CDR3 length equals 14 residues.

The rearrangement uses TRBV19 and TRBJ2-3; D may match TRBD1 or TRBD2 (6 bases each). V was clipped by 7 bases and J by 2 bases, with 19 bases between them. CDR3 length: 16 residues. Per germline, CDR1 LNHDA and CDR2 SQIVND (reference sequence). CDR3 in amino acids: CASTPSRGRFTDTQYF. CDR3 nucleotides: TGTGCCAGTACCCCTTCTAGGGGGAGGTTCACAGATACGCAGTATTTT.

This chain links TRBV5-1 with TRBJ2-7; the D gene is possibly TRBD2 (5 bases). Trimming removed 3 bases at V and 2 bases at J, with 18 bases between. The CDR3 extends over 16 amino acids. Germline loops: CDR1 SGHRS, CDR2 YFSETQ. In DNA, the CDR3 is TGCGCCAGCAGCTCCACCGGACTTCGAGGTCCCTACGAGCAGTACTTC. It codes for CASSSTGLRGPYEQYF.

The J gene is TRBJ2-7, the V gene TRBV7-2; 10 bases are shared with TRBD1. The CDR3 contains 16 residues. Germline assignment: CDR1 SGHTA and CDR2 FQGNSA. V shed 1 base and J 8 bases; nucleotides not matched to a gene: 11. The CDR3 region is CASSLVSRDRGGQQYF. The CDR3 bases are TGTGCCAGCAGCTTAGTTTCGCGGGACAGGGGAGGTCAGCAGTACTTC.

This chain uses TRBV28 with TRBJ1-3, with 7 bases lining up with TRBD1. V lost 6 bases, J lost 7 bases, and 9 bases stayed unmatched. CDR1 MDHEN and CDR2 SYDVKM come from the germline V gene. CDR3 length: 14 residues. DNA for the CDR3: TGTGCCAGCAGCTCGCGGGACAGCCGGAACACCATATATTTT. Translating it yields CASSSRDSRNTIYF.

V usage is TRBV19 and J usage is TRBJ2-7, with D possibly matching TRBD1 (6 bases). CDR1 and CDR2 from the germline V gene are LNHDA and SQIVND (reference sequence). The CDR3 covers 15 residues. V was pared by 4 bases and J by 0 bases, with 13 bases between. The DNA of the CDR3 is TGTGCCAGTAGTAAATTAGACAGGAGCTCCTACGAGCAGTACTTC. This gives the protein CASSKLDRSSYEQYF.

This chain connects TRBV28 to TRBJ1-1; D is unresolved. The CDR3 has 12 residues. Trimming took off 5 bases at V and 7 bases at J, with 11 bases between the two ends. Germline CDR1 is MDHEN and CDR2 is SYDVKM. CDR3 protein: CASSRPSGEAFF. CDR3 coding DNA: TGTGCCAGCAGTAGACCGAGTGGTGAAGCTTTCTTT.

The chain links TRBV11-3 to TRBJ2-2, with TRBD1 identical over 7 bases. V was pared by 0 bases and J by 0 bases, with 10 bases of the junction left unmatched. The CDR3 has 19 amino acids. CDR1 SGHNT and CDR2 YENEEA come from the germline V gene. The CDR3 DNA is TGTGCCAGCAGCTTAGATAGAGGTGGGGGACAGTCGAACACCGGGGAGCTGTTTTTT. Its protein product is CASSLDRGGGQSNTGELFF.

This rearrangement joins TRBV2 to TRBJ2-1; 13 bases match TRBD2. V was pared by 8 bases and J by 6 bases, with 10 bases of the junction left unmatched. From germline, CDR1 is SNHLY and CDR2 FYNNEI. The CDR3 contains 16 residues. This CDR3 is CASQTTTSGRVNEQFF. CDR3 in DNA: TGTGCCAGCCAAACCACAACTAGCGGGAGGGTCAATGAGCAGTTCTTC.

The chain recombines TRBV29-1 with TRBJ2-1; D assignment may be TRBD1 or TRBD2 (6 bases each). This CDR3 is 13 amino acids long. V lost 5 bases and J lost 3, with 11 bases in between. Germline V CDR1 and CDR2: SQVTM, ANQGSEA. In DNA, the CDR3 is TGCAGCGTTACCGGAGGGGGCTACAATGAGCAGTTCTTC. Its translation is CSVTGGGYNEQFF.